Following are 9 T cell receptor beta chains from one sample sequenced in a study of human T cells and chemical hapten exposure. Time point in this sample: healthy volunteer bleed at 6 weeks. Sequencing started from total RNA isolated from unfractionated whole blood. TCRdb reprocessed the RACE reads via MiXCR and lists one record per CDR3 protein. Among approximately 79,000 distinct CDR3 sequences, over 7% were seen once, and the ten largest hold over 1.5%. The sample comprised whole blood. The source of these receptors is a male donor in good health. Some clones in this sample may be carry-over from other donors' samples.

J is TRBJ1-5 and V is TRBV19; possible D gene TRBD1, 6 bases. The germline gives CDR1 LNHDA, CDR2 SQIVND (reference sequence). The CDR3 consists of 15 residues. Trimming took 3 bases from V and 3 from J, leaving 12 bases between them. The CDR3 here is CASSIGGRDNQPQHF. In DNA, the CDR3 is TGTGCCAGTAGTATTGGGGGGCGCGACAATCAGCCCCAGCATTTT.

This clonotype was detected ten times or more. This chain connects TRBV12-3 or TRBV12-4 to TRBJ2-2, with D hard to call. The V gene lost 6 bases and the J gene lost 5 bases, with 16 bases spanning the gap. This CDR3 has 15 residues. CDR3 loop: CASSKGFSRTGELFF. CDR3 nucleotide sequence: TGTGCCAGCAGCAAAGGGTTTTCAAGGACCGGGGAGCTGTTTTTT.

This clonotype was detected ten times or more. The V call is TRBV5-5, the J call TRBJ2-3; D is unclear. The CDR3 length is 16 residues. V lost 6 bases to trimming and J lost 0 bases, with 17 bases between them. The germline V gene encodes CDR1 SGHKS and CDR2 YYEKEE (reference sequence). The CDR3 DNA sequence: TGTGCCAGCAACTCATTATGGGGTACTAGCACAGATACGCAGTATTTT. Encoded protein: CASNSLWGTSTDTQYF.

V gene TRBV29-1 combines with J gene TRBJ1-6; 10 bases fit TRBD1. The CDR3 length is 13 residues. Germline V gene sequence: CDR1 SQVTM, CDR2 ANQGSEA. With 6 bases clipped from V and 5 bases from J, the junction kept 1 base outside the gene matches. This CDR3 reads CSVGQGDNSPLHF. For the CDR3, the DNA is TGCAGCGTCGGACAGGGGGATAATTCACCCCTCCACTTT.

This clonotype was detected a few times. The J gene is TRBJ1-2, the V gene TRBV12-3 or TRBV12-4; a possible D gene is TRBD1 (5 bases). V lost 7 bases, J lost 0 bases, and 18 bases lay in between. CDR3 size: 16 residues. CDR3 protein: CASTFGGGPTNYGYTF. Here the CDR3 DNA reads TGTGCCAGCACCTTCGGCGGGGGACCCACTAACTATGGCTACACCTTC.

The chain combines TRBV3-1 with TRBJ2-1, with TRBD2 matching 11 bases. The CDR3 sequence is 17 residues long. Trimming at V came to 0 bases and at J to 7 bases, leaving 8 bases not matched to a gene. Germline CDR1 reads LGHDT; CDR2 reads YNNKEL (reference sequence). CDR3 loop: CASSQDLTSGIGNEQFF. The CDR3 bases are TGTGCCAGCAGCCAAGATTTGACTAGCGGGATAGGGAATGAGCAGTTCTTC.

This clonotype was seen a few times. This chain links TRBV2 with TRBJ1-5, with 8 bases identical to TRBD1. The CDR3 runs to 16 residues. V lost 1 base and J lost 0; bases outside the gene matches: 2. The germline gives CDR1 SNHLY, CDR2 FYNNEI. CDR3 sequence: CASSEGTGFSNQPQHF. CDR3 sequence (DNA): TGTGCCAGCAGTGAAGGGACAGGGTTTAGCAATCAGCCCCAGCATTTT.

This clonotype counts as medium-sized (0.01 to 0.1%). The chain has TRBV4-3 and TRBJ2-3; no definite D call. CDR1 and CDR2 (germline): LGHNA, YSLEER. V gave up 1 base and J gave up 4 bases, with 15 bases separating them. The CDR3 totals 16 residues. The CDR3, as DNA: TGCGCCAGCAGCCAAGCCAGTAATTGGGCCGCAGATACGCAGTATTTT. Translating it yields CASSQASNWAADTQYF.

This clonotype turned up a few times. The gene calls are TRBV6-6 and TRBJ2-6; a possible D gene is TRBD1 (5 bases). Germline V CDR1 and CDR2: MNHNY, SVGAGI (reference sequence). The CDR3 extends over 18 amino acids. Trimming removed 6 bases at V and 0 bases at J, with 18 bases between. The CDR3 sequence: CASSQQRQTLSGANVLTF. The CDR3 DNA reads TGTGCCAGCAGCCAGCAGCGACAGACGCTCTCTGGGGCCAACGTCCTGACTTTC.